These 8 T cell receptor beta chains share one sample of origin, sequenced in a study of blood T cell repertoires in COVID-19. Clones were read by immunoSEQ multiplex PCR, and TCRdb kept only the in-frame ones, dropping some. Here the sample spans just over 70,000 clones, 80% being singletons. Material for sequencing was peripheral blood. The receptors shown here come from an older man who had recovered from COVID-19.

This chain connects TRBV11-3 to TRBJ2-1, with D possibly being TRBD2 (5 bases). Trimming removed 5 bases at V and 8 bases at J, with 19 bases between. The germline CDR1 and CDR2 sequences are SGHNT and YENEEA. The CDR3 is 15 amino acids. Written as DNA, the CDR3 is TGTGCCAGCAGCGTACTTAGCTACGGGAATCATGAGCAGTTCTTC. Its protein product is CASSVLSYGNHEQFF.

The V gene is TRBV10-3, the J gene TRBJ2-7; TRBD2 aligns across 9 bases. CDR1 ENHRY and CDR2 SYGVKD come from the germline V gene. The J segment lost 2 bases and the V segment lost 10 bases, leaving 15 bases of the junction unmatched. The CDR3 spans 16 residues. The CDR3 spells CATGQRRLAVTYEQYF. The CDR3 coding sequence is TGTGCCACGGGACAGAGACGACTAGCGGTTACCTACGAGCAGTACTTC.

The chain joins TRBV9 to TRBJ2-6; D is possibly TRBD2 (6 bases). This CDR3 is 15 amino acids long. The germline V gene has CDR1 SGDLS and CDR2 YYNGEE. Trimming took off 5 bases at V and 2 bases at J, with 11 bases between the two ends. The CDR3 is CASSSRTTGANVLTF. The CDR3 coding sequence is TGTGCCAGCAGTTCGAGGACTACTGGGGCCAACGTCCTGACTTTC.

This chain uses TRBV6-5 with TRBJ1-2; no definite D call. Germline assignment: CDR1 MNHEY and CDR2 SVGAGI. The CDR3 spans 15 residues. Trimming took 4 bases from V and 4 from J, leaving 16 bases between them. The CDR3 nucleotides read TGTGCCAGCAGTTTGTTGGCACAAAACCCCTATGGCTACACCTTC. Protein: CASSLLAQNPYGYTF.

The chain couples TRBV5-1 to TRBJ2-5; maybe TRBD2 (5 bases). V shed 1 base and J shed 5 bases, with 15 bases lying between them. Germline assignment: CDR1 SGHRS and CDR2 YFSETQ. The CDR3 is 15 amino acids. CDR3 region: CASSLRGPLRETQYF. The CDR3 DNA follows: TGCGCCAGCAGCTTGCGGGGTCCCCTTCGGGAGACCCAGTACTTC.

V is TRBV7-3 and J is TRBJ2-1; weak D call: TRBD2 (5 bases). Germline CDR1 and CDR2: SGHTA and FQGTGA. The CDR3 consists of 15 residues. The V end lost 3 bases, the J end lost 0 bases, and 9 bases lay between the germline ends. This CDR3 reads CASSFSGSSYNEQFF. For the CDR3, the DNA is TGTGCCAGCAGCTTTTCGGGGAGCTCCTACAATGAGCAGTTCTTC.

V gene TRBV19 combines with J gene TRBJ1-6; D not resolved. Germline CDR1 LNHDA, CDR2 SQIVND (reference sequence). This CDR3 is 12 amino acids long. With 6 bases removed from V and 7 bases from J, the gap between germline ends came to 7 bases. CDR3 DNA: TGTGCCAGTAGCCCAGGAAATTCACCCCTCCACTTT. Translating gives CASSPGNSPLHF.

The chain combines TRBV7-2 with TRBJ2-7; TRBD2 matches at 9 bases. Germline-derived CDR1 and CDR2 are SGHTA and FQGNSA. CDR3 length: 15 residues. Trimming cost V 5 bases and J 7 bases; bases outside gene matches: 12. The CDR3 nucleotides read TGTGCCAGCAGCACTGCGAGACTAGCGGACATAGAGCAGTACTTC. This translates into CASSTARLADIEQYF.